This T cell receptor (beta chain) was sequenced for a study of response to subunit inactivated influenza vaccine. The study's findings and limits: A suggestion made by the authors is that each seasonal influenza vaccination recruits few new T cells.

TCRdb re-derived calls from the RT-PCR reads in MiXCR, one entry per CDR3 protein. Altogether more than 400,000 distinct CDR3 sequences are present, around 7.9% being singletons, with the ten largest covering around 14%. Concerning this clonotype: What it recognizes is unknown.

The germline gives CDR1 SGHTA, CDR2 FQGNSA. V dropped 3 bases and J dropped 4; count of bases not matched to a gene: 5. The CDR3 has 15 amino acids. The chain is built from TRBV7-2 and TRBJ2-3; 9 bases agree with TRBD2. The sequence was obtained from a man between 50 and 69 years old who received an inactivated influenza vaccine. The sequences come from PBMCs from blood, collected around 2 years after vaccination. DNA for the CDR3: TGTGCCAGCAGCTTCGTAGCGGGGGTCGCAGATACGCAGTATTTT. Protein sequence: CASSFVAGVADTQYF.